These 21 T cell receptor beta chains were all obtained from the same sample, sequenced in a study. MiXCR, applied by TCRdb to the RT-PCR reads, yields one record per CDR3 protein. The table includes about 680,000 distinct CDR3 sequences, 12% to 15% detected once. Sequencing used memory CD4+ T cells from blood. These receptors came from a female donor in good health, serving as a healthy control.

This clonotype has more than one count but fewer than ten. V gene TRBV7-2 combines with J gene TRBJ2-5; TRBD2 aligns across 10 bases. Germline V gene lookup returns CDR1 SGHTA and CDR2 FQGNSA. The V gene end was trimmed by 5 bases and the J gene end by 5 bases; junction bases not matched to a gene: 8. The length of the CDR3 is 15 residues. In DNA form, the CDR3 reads TGTGCCAGCAGCCGCTTAGCGGGAGGCGGGGAGACCCAGTACTTC. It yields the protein CASSRLAGGGETQYF.

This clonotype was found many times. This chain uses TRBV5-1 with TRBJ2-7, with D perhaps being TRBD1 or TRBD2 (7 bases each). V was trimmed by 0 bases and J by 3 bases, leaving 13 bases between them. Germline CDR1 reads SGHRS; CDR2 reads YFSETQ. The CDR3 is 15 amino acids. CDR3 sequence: CASSLGQGEGYEQYF. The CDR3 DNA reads TGCGCCAGCAGCTTGGGTCAGGGGGAGGGCTACGAGCAGTACTTC.

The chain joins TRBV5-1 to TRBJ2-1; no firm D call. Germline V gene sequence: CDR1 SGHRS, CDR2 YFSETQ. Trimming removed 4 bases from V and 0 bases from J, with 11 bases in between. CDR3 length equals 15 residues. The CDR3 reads CASSPNPGSYNEQFF. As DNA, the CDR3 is TGCGCCAGCAGCCCCAATCCGGGCTCCTACAATGAGCAGTTCTTC.

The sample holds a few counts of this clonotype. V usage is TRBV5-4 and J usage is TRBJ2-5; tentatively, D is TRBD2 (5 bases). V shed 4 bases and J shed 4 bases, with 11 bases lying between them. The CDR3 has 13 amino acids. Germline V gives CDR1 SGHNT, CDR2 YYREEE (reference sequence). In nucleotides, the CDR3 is TGTGCCAGCAGCCGAGGACTCCCAGAGACCCAGTACTTC. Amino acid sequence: CASSRGLPETQYF.

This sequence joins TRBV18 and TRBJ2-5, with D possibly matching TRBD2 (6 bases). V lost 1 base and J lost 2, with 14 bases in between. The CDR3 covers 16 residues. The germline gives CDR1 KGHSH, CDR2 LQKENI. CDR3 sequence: CASSPLLGTQQETQYF. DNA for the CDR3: TGTGCCAGCTCACCACTCCTCGGGACTCAGCAAGAGACCCAGTACTTC.

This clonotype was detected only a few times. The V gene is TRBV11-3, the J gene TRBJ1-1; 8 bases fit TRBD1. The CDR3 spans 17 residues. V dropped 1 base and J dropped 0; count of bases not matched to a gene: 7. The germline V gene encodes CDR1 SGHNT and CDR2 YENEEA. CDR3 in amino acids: CASSLGQGASMNTEAFF. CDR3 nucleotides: TGTGCCAGCAGCTTAGGGCAGGGGGCAAGTATGAACACTGAAGCTTTCTTT.

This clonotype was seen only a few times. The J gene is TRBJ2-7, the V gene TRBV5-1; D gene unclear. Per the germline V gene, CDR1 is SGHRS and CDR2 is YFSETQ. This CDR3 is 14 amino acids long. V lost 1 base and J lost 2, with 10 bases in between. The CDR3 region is CASSLIGSAYEQYF. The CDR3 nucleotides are TGCGCCAGCAGCTTGATTGGCAGTGCCTACGAGCAGTACTTC.

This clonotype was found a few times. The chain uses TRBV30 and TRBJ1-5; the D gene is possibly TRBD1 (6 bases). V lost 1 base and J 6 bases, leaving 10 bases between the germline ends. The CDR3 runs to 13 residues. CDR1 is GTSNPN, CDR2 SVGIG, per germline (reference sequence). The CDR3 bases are TGTGCCTGGAGTGACCGGGGGCGTCAGCCCCAGCATTTT. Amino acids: CAWSDRGRQPQHF. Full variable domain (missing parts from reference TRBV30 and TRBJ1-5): SQTIHQWPATLVQPVGSPLSLECTVEGTSNPNLYWYRQAAGRGLQLLFYSVGIGQISSEVPQNLSASRPQDRQFILSSKKLLLSDSGFYLCAWSDRGRQPQHFGDGTRLSIL.

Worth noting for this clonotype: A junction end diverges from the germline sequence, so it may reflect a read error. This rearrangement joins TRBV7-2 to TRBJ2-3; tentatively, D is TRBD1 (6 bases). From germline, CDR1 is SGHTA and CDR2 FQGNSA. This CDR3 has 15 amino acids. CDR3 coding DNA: TGTGCCAGCAGCATTGACAGGCAGAGCACAGATACGCATTATTTT. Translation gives CASSIDRQSTDTHYF.

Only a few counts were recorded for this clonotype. CDR3 sequence: CASSYRDSSYEQYF. CDR3 DNA: TGCGCCAGCAGCTACCGGGACAGCTCCTACGAGCAGTACTTC. The rearrangement links TRBV5-1 to TRBJ2-7; 7 bases fit TRBD1. In germline, CDR1 is SGHRS, CDR2 YFSETQ. The ends lost 3 bases at V and 0 bases at J; junction bases unmatched: 3. This CDR3 spans 14 amino acids.

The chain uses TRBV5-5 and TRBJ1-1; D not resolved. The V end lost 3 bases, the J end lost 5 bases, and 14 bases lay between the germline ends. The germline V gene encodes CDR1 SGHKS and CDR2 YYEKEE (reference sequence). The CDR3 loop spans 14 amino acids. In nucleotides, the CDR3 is TGTGCCAGCAGCTCGGCCCAGCCGGGAACTGAAGCTTTCTTT. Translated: CASSSAQPGTEAFF.

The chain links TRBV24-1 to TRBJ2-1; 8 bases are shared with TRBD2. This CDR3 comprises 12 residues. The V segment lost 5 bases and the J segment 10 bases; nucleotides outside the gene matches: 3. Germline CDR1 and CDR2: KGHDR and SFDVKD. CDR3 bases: TGTGCCACCAGTGTCTTAGCGGGGGAGCAGTTCTTC. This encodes CATSVLAGEQFF.

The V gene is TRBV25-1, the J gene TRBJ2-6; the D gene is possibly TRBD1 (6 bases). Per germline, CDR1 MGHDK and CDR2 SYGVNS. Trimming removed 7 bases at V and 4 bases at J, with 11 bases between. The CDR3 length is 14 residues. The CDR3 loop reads CASTQGAGANVLTF. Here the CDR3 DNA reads TGTGCCAGCACACAGGGTGCAGGGGCCAACGTCCTGACTTTC.

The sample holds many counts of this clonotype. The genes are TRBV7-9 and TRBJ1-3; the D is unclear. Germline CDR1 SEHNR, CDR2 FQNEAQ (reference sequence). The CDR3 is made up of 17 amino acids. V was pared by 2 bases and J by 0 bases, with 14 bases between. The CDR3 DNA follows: TGTGCCAGCAGCTTAAGATTTGGGCGGAACTCTGGAAACACCATATATTTT. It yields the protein CASSLRFGRNSGNTIYF.

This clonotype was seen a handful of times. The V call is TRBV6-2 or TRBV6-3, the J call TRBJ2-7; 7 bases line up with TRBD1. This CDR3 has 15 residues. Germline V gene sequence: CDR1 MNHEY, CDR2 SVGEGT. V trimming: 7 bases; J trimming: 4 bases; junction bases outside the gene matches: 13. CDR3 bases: TGTGCCAGCAATAAGCTTACGACAGGGAGTTACGAGCAGTACTTC. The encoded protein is CASNKLTTGSYEQYF.

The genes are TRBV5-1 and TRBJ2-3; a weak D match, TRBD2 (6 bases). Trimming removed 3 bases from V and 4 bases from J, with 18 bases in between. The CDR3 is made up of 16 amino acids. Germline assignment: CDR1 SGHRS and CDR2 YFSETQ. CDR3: CASSSGTLAFADTQYF. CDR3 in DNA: TGCGCCAGCAGCTCGGGTACACTAGCTTTCGCAGATACGCAGTATTTT.

CDR3 nucleotides: TGTGCCAGCAGCTTAGACGGGAGTATCATATACGAGCAGTACTTC. This codes for CASSLDGSIIYEQYF. This chain joins TRBV5-6 and TRBJ2-7, with D possibly TRBD2 on 6 matching bases. The CDR3 is made up of 15 amino acids. Looked up from germline, CDR1 is SGHDT and CDR2 is YYEEEE. The germline V and J ends were trimmed by 2 bases and 4 bases, with 16 bases remaining between them.

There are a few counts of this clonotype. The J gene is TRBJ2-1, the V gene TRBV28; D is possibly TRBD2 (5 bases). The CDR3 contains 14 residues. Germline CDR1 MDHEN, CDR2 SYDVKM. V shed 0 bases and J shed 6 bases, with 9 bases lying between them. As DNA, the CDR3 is TGTGCCAGCAGTTTATGGGCTAGCTTCAATGAGCAGTTCTTC. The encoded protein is CASSLWASFNEQFF.

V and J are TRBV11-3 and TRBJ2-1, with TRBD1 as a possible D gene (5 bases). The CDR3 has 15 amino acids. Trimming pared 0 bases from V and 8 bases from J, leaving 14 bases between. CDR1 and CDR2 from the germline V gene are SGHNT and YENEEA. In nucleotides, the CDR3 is TGTGCCAGCAGCTTAGAGTCCAGGGAATTCGATGAGCAGTTCTTC. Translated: CASSLESREFDEQFF.

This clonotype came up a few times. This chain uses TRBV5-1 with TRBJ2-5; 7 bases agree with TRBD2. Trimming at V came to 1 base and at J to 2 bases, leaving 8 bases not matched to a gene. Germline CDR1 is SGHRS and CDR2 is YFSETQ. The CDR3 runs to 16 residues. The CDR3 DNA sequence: TGCGCCAGCAGCTTGTCGGCTAGCGGCATACAAGAGACCCAGTACTTC. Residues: CASSLSASGIQETQYF.

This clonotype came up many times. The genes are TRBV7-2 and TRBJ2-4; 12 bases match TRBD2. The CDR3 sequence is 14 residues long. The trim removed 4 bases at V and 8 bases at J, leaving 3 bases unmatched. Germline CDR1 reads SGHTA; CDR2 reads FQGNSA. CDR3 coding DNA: TGTGCCAGCAGCTCACGACTAGCGGGAGACATTCAGTACTTC. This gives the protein CASSSRLAGDIQYF.